This T cell receptor (beta chain) was sequenced in a study of CD8 T cells in ankylosing spondylitis. Whole-study findings and limits: Prior work had noted some motif variants in reactive arthritis blood and synovial fluid. Peripheral blood held disease-linked clones only at relatively low frequency, and these were CD8+. Researchers reportedly found disease-linked clones significantly enriched in matched ankylosing spondylitis synovial fluid. Ankylosing spondylitis blood appeared to be characterized by a TCR beta motif of 8 or 9 highly homologous variants.

Quantitative barcoded 5'-RACE was used to prepare TCR beta libraries. TCRdb used MiXCR to reprocess the 5' RACE reads, holding one entry per CDR3 protein. The sample lists about 750,000 distinct CDR3 sequences, over 15% occurring once. This clonotype was counted only a few times. Its cognate antigen is unknown. The sequence came from a male donor with ankylosing spondylitis. Sequenced sample: blood, either unsorted or a sorted T cell fraction (not recorded which).

CDR3 sequence (DNA): TGCAGTGCTAGAGATTGGGCGGGCTCCTACGAGCAGTACTTC. Residues: CSARDWAGSYEQYF. J is TRBJ2-7 and V is TRBV20-1; D possibly corresponds to TRBD2 (5 bases). The CDR3 has 14 residues. V dropped 0 bases and J dropped 0 bases, with 9 bases sitting between them. Germline loops: CDR1 DFQATT, CDR2 SNEGSKA (reference sequence).